The T cell receptor (beta chain) under discussion was sequenced for a study of blood T cell repertoires in COVID-19. At the level of the study: Researchers got acute and convalescent COVID-19 samples from the United States, Italy and Spain. PBMCs, B-cell-depleted T cells, or T cells were the source of the cDNA or gDNA that made up the material.

V was clipped by 5 bases and J by 4 bases; unmatched bases: 4. Germline CDR1 and CDR2: SNHLY and FYNNEI. The CDR3 covers 15 residues. Authors' methods: Estimates of nucleated cell counts were drawn from the amplification of reference gene primers. Generated by immunoSEQ multiplex PCR, the TCRdb table keeps only in-frame clones and is missing some. V and J calls and clone size are copied from that table; D and trimming were computed from the DNA. The sample has 90,000 to 150,000 clones, around 80% seen once; the top ten hold approximately 4.2%. This clonotype was obtained from a woman older than 75 with acute or convalescent COVID-19. The chain carries TRBV2 and TRBJ2-3; 12 bases agree with TRBD2. Material for sequencing was peripheral blood. The chain's CDR3 is CASSPTSGRSDTQYF. The DNA of the CDR3 is TGTGCCAGCAGTCCTACTAGCGGGAGGTCAGATACGCAGTATTTT.